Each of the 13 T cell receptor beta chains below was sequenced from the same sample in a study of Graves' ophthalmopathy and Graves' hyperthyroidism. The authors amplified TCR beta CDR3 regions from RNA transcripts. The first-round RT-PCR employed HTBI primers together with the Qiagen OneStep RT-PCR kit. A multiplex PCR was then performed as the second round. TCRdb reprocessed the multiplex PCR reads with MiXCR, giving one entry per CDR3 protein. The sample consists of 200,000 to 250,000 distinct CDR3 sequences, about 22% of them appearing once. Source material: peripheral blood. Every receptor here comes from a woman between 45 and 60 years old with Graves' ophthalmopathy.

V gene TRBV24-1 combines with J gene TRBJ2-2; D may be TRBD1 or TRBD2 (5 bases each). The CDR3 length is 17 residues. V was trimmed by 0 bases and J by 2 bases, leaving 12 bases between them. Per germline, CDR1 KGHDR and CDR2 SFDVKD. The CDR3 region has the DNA TGTGCCACCAGTGATTTGCACGGGACCACTAACACCGGGGAGCTGTTTTTT. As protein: CATSDLHGTTNTGELFF.

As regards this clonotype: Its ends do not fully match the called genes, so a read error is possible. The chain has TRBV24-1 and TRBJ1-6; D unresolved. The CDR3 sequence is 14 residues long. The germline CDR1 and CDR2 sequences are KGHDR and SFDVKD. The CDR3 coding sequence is TGCGCCACCTGGGCCAAAGGGCAAGGGACACCCCTCCACTTT. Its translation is CATWAKGQGTPLHF.

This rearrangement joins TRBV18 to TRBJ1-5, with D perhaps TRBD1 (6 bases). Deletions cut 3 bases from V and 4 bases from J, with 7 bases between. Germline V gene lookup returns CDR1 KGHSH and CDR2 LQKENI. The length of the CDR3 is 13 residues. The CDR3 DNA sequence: TGTGCCAGCTCACCCCAGGGGAATCAGCCCCAGCATTTT. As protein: CASSPQGNQPQHF.

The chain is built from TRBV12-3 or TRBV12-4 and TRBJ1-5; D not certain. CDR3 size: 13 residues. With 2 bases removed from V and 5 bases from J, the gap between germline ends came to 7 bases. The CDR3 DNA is TGTGCCAGCAGTTTAATTGCGGATCAGCCCCAGCATTTT. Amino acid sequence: CASSLIADQPQHF.

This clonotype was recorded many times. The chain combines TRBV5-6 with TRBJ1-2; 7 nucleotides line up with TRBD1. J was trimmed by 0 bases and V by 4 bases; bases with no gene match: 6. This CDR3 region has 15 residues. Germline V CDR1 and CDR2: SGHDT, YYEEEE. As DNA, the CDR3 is TGTGCCAGCAGCACCCCGACAGGGTCTAACTATGGCTACACCTTC. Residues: CASSTPTGSNYGYTF.

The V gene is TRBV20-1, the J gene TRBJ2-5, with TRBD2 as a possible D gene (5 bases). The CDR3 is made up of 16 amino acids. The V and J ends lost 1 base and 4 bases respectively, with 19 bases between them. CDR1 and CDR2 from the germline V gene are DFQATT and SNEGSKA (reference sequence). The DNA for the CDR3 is TGCAGTGCTAGAGTCCCCGTGTTTGGGAGTCGAGAGACCCAGTACTTC. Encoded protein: CSARVPVFGSRETQYF.

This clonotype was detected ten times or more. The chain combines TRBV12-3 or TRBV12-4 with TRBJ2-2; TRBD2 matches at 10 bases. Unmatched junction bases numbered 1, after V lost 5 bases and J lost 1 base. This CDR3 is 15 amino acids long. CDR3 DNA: TGTGCCAGCAGTCGGACTAGCGGGAACACCGGGGAGCTGTTTTTT. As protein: CASSRTSGNTGELFF.

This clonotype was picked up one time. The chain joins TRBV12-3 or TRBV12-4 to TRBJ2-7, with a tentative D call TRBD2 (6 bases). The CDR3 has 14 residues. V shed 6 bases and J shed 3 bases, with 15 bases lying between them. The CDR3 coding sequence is TGTGCCAGCAGCCACGGGGACTCTGTCTACGAGCAGTACTTC. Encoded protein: CASSHGDSVYEQYF.

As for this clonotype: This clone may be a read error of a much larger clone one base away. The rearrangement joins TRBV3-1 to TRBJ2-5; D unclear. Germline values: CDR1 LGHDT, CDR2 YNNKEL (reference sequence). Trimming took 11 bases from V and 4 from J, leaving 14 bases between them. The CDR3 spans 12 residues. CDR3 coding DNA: TGTGCCGGCTCACAAGGGCCAGAGACCCAGTACTTC. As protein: CAGSQGPETQYF.

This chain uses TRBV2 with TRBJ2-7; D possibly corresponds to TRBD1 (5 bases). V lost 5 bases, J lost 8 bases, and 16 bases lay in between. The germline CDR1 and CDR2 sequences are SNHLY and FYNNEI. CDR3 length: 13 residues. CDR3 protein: CASSLPGPDKQYF. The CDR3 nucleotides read TGTGCCAGCAGTCTCCCAGGGCCGGATAAGCAGTACTTC.

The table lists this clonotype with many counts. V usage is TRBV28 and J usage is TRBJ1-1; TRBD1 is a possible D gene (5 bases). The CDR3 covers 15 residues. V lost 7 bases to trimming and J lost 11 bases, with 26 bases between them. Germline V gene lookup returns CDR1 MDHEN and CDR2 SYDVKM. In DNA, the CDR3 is TGTGCCAGCACCTTCAAAGGGGTGGGCCCCCCGAGGGCTTTCTTT. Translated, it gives CASTFKGVGPPRAFF. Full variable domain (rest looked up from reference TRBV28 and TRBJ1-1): DVKVTQSSRYLVKRTGEKVFLECVQDMDHENMFWYRQDPGLGLRLIYFSYDVKMKEKGDIPEGYSVSREKKERFSLILESASTNQTSMYLCASTFKGVGPPRAFFGQGTRLTVV.

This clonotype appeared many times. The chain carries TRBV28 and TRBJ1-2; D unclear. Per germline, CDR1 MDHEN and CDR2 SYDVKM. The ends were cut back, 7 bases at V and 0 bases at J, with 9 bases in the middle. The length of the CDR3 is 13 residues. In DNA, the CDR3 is TGTGCCAGCACACTAAGTTCTAACTATGGCTACACCTTC. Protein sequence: CASTLSSNYGYTF.

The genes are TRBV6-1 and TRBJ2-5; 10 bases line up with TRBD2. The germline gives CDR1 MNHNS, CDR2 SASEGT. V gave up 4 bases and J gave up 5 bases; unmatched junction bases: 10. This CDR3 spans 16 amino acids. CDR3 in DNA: TGTGCCAGCAGTGCTAGGACTAGCGGAGGGGGGGAGACCCAGTACTTC. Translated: CASSARTSGGGETQYF.